This is a list of T cell receptor beta chains from one sample in a study of blood T cell repertoires in COVID-19. Clones were sequenced by immunoSEQ multiplex PCR, and TCRdb holds only the in-frame ones, with some missing. The repertoire holds roughly 100,000 clones, with 91% as singletons. Material: peripheral blood. The receptors here all came from a man in his fifties or sixties with acute or convalescent COVID-19. Each CDR3 is given with its conserved first and last residue. D genes are given only for firm matches. Clone size appears in some rows only: once, few, many, or a class for an expanded clone.

-	-	TRBV5-6	TRBJ2-7	CASSLGGLEQYF	TGTGCCAGCAGCTTGGGGGGGCTCGAGCAGTACTTC
-	-	TRBV30	TRBJ2-5	CAWSVAETQYF	TGTGCCTGGAGTGTAGCGGAGACCCAGTACTTC
-	-	TRBV9	TRBJ2-1	CASSTPGEVEQFF	TGTGCCAGCAGCACCCCAGGGGAAGTTGAGCAGTTCTTC
-	-	TRBV3-1/TRBV3-2	TRBJ1-4	CASSQDRAPVDEKLFF	TGTGCCAGCAGCCAAGACAGGGCCCCGGTAGACGAAAAACTGTTTTTT
TRBD1	-	TRBV11-2	TRBJ1-5	CASSPGQGLPQHF	TGTGCCAGCAGCCCGGGACAGGGTCTGCCCCAGCATTTT
TRBD2	-	TRBV9	TRBJ2-1	CASSVALTGGRNEQFF	TGTGCCAGCAGCGTAGCTTTGACGGGGGGGCGCAATGAGCAGTTCTTC
-	-	TRBV7-9	TRBJ1-1	CASSNASQGEAFF	TGTGCCAGCAGCAACGCCTCCCAGGGAGAAGCTTTCTTT
TRBD1	-	TRBV7-8	TRBJ1-3	CASKTGVSGNTIYF	TGTGCCAGCAAGACAGGGGTCTCTGGAAACACCATATATTTT
TRBD1	-	TRBV28	TRBJ2-2	CATVTTGGFAGELFF	TGTGCCACCGTGACAACAGGGGGCTTCGCCGGGGAGCTGTTTTTT
-	-	TRBV4-2	TRBJ2-4	CASSQDWALAKNIQYF	TGTGCCAGCAGCCAAGACTGGGCCTTAGCCAAAAACATTCAGTACTTC
-	-	TRBV7-3	TRBJ2-3	CASSLEGTSTDTQYF	TGTGCCAGCAGCTTAGAGGGTACTAGCACAGATACGCAGTATTTT
TRBD1	-	TRBV5-4	TRBJ2-7	CASSFGRGPYEQYF	TGTGCCAGCAGCTTTGGCAGGGGGCCCTACGAGCAGTACTTC
-	-	TRBV7-2	TRBJ2-5	CASSSRRQGSGETQYF	TGTGCCAGCAGCTCCCGTCGTCAGGGTAGCGGAGAGACCCAGTACTTC
-	-	TRBV7-9	TRBJ2-1	CASSSGRFNEQFF	TGTGCCAGCAGCTCGGGGAGGTTCAATGAGCAGTTCTTC
-	-	TRBV7-2	TRBJ2-3	CASSSFRGGSTDTQYF	TGTGCCAGCAGCTCCTTTAGGGGGGGTAGCACAGATACGCAGTATTTT
-	few	TRBV29-1	TRBJ2-7	CSVEDGSYEQYF	TGCAGCGTTGAAGACGGGAGCTACGAGCAGTACTTC